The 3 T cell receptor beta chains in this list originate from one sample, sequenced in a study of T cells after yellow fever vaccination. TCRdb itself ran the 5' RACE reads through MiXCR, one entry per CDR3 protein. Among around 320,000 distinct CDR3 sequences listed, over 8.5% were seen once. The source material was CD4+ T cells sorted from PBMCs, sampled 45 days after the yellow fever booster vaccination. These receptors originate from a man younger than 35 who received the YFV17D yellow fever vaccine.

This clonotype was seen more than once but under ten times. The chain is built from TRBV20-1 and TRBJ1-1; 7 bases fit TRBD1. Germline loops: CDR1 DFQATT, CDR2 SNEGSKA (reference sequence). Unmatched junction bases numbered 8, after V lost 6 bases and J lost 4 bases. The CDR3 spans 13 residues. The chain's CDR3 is CSAPQGSGTEAFF. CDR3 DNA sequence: TGCAGTGCCCCACAGGGGTCGGGCACTGAAGCTTTCTTT.

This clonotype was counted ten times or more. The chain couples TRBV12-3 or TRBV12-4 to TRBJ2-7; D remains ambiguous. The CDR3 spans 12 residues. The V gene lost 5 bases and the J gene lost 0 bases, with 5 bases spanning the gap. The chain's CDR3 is CASSGPSYEQYF. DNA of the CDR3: TGTGCCAGCAGTGGTCCCTCCTACGAGCAGTACTTC.

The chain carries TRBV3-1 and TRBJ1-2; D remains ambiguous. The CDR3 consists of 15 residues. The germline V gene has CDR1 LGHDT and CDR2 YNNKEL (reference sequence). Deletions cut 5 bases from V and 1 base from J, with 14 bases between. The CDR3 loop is CASSISDWVNYGYTF. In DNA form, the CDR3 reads TGTGCCAGCAGCATTTCGGATTGGGTTAACTATGGCTACACCTTC.